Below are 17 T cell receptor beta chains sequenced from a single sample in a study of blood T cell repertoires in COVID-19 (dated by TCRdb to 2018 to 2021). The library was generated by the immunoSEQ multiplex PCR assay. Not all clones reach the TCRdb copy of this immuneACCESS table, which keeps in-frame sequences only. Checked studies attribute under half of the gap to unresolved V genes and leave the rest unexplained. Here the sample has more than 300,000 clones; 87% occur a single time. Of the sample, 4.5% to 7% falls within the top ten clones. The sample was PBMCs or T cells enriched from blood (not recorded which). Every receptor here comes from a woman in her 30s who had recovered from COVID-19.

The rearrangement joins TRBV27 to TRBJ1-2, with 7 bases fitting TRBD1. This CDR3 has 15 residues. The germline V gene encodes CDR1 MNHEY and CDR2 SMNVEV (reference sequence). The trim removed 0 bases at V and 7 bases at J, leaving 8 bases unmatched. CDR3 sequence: CASSLSTTGVGGYTF. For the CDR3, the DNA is TGTGCCAGCAGTTTATCGACCACAGGGGTTGGTGGCTACACCTTC.

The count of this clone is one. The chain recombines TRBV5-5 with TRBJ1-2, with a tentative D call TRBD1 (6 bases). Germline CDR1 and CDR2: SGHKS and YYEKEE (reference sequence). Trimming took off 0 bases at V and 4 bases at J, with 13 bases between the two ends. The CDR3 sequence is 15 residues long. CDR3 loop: CASSLVSQGGYGYTF. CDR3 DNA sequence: TGTGCCAGCAGCTTGGTCTCACAGGGCGGCTATGGCTACACCTTC.

The CDR3 sequence is CASSQVLVWGPAKQYF. The CDR3 DNA reads as TGTGCCAGCAGCCAAGTATTGGTTTGGGGCCCCGCTAAGCAGTACTTC. The V call is TRBV14, the J call TRBJ2-7, with a weak D call TRBD1 (5 bases). Germline V CDR1 and CDR2: SGHDN, FVKESK. Trimming shortened V by 1 base and J by 8 bases, and 21 bases separated the two germline ends. This CDR3 spans 16 amino acids.

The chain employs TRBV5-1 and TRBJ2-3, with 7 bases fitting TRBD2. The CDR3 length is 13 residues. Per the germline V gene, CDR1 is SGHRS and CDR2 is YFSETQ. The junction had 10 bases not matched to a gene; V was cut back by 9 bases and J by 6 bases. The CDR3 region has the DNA TGCGCCACCTACGTAAACGGGGGGGATACGCAGTATTTT. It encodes CATYVNGGDTQYF.

The CDR3 sequence is CAISEIDEQFF. CDR3 DNA sequence: TGTGCCATCAGTGAAATAGATGAGCAGTTCTTC. The rearrangement links TRBV10-3 to TRBJ2-1; D not resolved. The CDR3 contains 11 residues. Deletions cut 3 bases from V and 8 bases from J, with 5 bases between. CDR1 is ENHRY, CDR2 SYGVKD, per germline.

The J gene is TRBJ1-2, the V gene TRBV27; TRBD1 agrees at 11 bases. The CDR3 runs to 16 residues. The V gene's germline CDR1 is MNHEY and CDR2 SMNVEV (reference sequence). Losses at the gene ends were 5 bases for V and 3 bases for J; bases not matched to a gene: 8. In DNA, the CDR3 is TGTGCCAGCAGTACCCGACCGGGACAGGGGGACTATGGCTACACCTTC. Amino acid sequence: CASSTRPGQGDYGYTF.

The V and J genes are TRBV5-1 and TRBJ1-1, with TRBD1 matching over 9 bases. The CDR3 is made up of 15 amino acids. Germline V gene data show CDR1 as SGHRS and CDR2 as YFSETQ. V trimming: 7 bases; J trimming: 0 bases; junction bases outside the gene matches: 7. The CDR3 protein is CASGQDRGMNTEAFF. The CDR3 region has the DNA TGCGCCAGCGGTCAGGACAGGGGCATGAACACTGAAGCTTTCTTT. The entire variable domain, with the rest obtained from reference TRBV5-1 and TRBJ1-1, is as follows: KAGVTQTPRYLIKTRGQQVTLSCSPISGHRSVSWYQQTPGQGLQFLFEYFSETQRNKGNFPGRFSGRQFSNSRSEMNVSTLELGDSALYLCASGQDRGMNTEAFFGQGTRLTVV.

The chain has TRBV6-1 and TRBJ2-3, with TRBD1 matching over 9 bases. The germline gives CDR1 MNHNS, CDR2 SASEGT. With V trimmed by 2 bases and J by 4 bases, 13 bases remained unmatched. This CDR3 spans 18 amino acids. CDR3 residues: CASSEKGGGQGGPDTQYF. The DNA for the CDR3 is TGTGCCAGCAGTGAAAAGGGGGGGGGACAGGGAGGTCCAGATACGCAGTATTTT.

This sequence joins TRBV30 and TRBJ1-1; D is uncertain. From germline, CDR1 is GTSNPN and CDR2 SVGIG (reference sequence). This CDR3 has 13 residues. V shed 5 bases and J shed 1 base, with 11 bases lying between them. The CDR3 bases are TGTGCCTGGGGTACCGCACAGAACACTGAAGCTTTCTTT. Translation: CAWGTAQNTEAFF. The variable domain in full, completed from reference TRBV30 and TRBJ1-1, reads SQTIHQWPATLVQPVGSPLSLECTVEGTSNPNLYWYRQAAGRGLQLLFYSVGIGQISSEVPQNLSASRPQDRQFILSSKKLLLSDSGFYLCAWGTAQNTEAFFGQGTRLTVV.

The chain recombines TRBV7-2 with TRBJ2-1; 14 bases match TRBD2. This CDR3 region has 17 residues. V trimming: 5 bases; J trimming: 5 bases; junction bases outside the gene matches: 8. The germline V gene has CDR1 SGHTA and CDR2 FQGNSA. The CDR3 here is CASSLYGTSGGNNEQFF. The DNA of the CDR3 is TGTGCCAGCAGCCTATACGGGACTAGCGGGGGAAACAATGAGCAGTTCTTC.

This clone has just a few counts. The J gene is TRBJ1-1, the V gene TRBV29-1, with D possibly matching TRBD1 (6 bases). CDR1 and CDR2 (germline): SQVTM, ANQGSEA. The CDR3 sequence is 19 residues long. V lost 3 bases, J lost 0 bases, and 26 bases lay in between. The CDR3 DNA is TGCAGCGTTGAGGGGGCCATGGGGATCCCACAAATTATGAACACTGAAGCTTTCTTT. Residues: CSVEGAMGIPQIMNTEAFF.

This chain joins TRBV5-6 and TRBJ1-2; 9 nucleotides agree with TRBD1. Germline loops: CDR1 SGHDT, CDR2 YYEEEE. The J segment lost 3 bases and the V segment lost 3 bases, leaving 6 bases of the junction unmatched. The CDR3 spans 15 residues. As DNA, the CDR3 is TGTGCCAGCAGCTACCCTAGGACAGGGGACTATGGCTACACCTTC. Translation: CASSYPRTGDYGYTF.

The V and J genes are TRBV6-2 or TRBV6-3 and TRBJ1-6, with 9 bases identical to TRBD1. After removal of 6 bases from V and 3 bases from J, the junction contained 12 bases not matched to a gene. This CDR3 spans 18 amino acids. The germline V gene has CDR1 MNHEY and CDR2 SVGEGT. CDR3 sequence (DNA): TGTGCCAGCAGCCCGCACGGACAGGGGACTCTCTATAATTCACCCCTCCACTTT. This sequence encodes CASSPHGQGTLYNSPLHF.

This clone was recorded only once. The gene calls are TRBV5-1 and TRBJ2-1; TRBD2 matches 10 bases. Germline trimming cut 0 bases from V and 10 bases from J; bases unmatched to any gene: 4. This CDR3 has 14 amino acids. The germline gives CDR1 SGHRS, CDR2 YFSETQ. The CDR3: CASSLGLAGWEQFF. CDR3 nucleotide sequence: TGCGCCAGCAGCTTGGGACTAGCGGGTTGGGAGCAGTTCTTC.

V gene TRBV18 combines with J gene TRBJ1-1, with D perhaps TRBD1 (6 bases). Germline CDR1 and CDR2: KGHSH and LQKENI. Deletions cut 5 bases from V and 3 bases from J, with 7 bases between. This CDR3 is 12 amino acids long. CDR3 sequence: CASSAGDTEAFF. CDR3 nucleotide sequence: TGTGCCAGCTCAGCAGGGGACACTGAAGCTTTCTTT.

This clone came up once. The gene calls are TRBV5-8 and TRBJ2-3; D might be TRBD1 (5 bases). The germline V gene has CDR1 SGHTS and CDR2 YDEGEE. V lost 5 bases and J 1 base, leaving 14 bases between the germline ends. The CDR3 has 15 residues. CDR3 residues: CASSLLGARTDTQYF. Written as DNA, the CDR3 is TGTGCCAGCAGTTTGCTAGGGGCGCGCACAGATACGCAGTATTTT. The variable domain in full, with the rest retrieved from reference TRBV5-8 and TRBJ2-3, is EAGVTQSPTHLIKTRGQQATLRCSPISGHTSVYWYQQALGLGLQFLLWYDEGEERNRGNFPPRFSGRQFPNYSSELNVNALELEDSALYLCASSLLGARTDTQYFGPGTRLTVL.

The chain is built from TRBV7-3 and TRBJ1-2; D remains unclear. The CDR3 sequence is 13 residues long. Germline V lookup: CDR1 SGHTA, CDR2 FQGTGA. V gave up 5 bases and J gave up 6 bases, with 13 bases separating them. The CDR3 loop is CASSPGSPNGYTF. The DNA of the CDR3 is TGTGCCAGCAGCCCAGGCAGCCCAAATGGCTACACCTTC.